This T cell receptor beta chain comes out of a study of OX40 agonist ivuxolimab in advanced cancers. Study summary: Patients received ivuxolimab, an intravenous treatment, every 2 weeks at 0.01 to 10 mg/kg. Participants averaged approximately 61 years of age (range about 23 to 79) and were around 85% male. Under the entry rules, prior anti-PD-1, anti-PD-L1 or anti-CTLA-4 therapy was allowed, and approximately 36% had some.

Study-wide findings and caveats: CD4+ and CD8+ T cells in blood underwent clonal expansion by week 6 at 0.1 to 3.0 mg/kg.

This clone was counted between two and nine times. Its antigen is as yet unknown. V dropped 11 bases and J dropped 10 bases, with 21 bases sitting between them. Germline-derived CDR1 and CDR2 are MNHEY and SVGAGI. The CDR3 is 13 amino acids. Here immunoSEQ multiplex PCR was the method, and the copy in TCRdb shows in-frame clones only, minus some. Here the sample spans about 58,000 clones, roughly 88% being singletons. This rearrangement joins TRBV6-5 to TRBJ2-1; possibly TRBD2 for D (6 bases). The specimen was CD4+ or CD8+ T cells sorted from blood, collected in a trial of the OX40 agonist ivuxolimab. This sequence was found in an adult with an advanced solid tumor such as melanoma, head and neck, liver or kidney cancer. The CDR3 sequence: CASRRVERGEQFF. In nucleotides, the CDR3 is TGTGCCTCGAGGAGGGTCGAACGTGGGGAGCAGTTCTTC.